This entry is about one T cell receptor beta chain. This sample stems from a study of T cell changes during pregnancy in multiple sclerosis. Repertoires were generated with immunoSEQ multiplex PCR, while TCRdb's copy carries only in-frame clones and drops some. The repertoire holds approximately 69,000 clones, with more than 90% as singletons. Germline values: CDR1 LNHDA, CDR2 SQIVND (reference sequence). The CDR3 runs to 16 residues. The junction had 7 bases not matched to a gene; V was cut back by 4 bases and J by 2 bases. The specimen was peripheral blood, collected in the second trimester of pregnancy. The receptor's source is a female donor in good health, enrolled as a control in a pregnancy study. This chain uses TRBV19 with TRBJ1-4, with 7 bases that match TRBD1. The CDR3 nucleotides are TGTGCCAGTAGTACCAGAACAGGGGCCACTAATGAAAAACTGTTTTTT. Encoded protein: CASSTRTGATNEKLFF.